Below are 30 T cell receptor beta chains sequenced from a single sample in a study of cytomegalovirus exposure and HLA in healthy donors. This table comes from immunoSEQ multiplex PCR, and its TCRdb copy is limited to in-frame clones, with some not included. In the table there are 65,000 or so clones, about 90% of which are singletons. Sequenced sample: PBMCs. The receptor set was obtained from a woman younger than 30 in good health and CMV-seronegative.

This chain's CDR3 is CSVEAYPGRNNYGYTF. CDR3 coding DNA: TGCAGCGTTGAAGCCTATCCAGGGCGCAACAACTATGGCTACACCTTC. The chain couples TRBV29-1 to TRBJ1-2, with D tentatively TRBD1 (5 bases). CDR3 length equals 16 residues. V was trimmed by 1 base and J by 2 bases, leaving 17 bases between them. The germline V gene encodes CDR1 SQVTM and CDR2 ANQGSEA.

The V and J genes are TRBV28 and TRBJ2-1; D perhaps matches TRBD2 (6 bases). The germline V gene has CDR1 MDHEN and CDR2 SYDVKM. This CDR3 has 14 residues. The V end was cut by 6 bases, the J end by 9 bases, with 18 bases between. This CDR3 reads CASRKREWVGEQFF. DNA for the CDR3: TGTGCCAGCAGGAAACGGGAGTGGGTCGGTGAGCAGTTCTTC.

CDR3 DNA: TGCGCCAGCAGCCAGGACAGGTGGGGAACCTACGAGCAGTACTTC. Translation: CASSQDRWGTYEQYF. The rearrangement links TRBV4-3 to TRBJ2-7, with 7 bases matching TRBD1. The CDR3 contains 15 residues. Germline CDR1 LGHNA, CDR2 YSLEER. Unmatched junction bases numbered 7, after V lost 3 bases and J lost 2 bases.

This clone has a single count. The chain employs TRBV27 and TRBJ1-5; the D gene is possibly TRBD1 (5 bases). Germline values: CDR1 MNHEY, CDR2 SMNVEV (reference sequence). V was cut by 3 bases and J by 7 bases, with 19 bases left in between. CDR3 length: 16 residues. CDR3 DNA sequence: TGTGCCAGCAGTTTCCTACCCACAGGTCCCCCGCAGCCCCAGCATTTT. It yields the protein CASSFLPTGPPQPQHF.

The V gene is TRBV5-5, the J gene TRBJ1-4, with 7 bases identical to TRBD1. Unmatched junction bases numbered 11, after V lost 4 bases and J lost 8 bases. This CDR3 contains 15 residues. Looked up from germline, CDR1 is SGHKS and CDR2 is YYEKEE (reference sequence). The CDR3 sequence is CASSPGQRDVEKLFF. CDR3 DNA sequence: TGTGCCAGCAGCCCGGGACAGAGGGACGTAGAAAAACTGTTTTTT. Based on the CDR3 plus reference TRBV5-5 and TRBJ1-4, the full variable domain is DAGVTQSPTHLIKTRGQQVTLRCSPISGHKSVSWYQQVLGQGPQFIFQYYEKEERGRGNFPDRFSARQFPNYSSELNVNALLLGDSALYLCASSPGQRDVEKLFFGSGTQLSVL.

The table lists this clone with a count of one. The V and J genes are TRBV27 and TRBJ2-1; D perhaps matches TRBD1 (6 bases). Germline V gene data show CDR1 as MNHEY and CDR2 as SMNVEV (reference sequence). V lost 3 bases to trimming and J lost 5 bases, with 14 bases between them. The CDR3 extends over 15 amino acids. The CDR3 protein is CASSFRRTAHNEQFF. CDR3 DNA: TGTGCCAGCAGTTTTCGCAGGACAGCCCACAATGAGCAGTTCTTC.

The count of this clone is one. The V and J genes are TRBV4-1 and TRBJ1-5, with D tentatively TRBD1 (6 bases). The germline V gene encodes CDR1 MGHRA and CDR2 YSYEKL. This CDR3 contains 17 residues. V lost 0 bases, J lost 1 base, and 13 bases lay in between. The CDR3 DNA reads TGCGCCAGCAGCCAAGATGACAGGCTTAGGAGCAATCAGCCCCAGCATTTT. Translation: CASSQDDRLRSNQPQHF.

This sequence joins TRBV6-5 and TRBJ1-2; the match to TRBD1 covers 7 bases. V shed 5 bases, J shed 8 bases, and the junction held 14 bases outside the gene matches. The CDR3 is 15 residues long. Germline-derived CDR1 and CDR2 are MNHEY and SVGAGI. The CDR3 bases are TGTGCCAGCAGTAGAAAGGGGGCCCCAACTCGAGGCTACACCTTC. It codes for CASSRKGAPTRGYTF.

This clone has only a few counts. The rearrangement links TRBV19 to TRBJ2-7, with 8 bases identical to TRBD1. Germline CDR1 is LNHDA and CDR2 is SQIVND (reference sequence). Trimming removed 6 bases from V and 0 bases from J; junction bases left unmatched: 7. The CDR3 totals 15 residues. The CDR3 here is CASRASGQGSYEQYF. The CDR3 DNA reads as TGTGCCAGTAGGGCATCAGGACAGGGCTCCTACGAGCAGTACTTC.

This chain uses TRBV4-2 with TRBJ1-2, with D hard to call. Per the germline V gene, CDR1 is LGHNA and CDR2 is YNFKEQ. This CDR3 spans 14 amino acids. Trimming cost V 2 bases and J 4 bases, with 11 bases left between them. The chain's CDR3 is CASSQTAPGYGYTF. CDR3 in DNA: TGTGCCAGCAGCCAAACCGCGCCGGGCTATGGCTACACCTTC.

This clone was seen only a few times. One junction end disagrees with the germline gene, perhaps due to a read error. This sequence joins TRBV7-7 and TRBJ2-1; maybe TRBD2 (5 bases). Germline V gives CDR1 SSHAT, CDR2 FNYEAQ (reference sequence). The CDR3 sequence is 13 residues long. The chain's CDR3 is CASSLAGHNEQFF. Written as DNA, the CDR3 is TGTGCTAGCAGCCTCGCGGGCCACAATGAGCAGTTCTTC.

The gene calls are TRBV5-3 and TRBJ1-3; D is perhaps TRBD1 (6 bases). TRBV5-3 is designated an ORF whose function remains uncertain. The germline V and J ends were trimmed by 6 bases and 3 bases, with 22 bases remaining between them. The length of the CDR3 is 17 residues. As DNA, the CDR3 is TGTGCCAGAACCAATGGAGCCCCCCAGGGGTTTGGAAACACCATATATTTT. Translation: CARTNGAPQGFGNTIYF.

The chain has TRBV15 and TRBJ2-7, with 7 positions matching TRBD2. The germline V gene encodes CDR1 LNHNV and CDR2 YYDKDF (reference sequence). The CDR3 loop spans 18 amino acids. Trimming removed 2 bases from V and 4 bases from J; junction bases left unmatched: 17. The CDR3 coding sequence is TGTGCCACCAGCAGATCCCCCACTCTAGCGGAGAAGCCTTACGAGCAGTACTTC. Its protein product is CATSRSPTLAEKPYEQYF.

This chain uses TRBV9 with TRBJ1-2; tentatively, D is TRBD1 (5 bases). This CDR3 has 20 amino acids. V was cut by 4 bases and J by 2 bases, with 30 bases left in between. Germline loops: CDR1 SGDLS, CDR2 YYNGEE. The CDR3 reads CASSPGTGLKNRPANYGYTF. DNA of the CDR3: TGTGCCAGCAGCCCAGGAACAGGTCTGAAAAACCGGCCCGCCAACTATGGCTACACCTTC.

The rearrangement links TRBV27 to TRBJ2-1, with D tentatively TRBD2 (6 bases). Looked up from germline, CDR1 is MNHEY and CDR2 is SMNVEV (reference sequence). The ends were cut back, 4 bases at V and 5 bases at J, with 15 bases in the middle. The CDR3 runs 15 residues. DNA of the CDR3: TGTGCCAGCAGTTCCCCAACAGCGGGTCACAATGAGCAGTTCTTC. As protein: CASSSPTAGHNEQFF.

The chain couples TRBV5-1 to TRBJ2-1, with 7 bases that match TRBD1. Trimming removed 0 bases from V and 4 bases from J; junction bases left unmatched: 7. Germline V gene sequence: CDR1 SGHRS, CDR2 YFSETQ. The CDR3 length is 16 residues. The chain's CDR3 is CASSLEGPGQYNEQFF. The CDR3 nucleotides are TGCGCCAGCAGCTTGGAGGGACCGGGACAGTACAATGAGCAGTTCTTC.

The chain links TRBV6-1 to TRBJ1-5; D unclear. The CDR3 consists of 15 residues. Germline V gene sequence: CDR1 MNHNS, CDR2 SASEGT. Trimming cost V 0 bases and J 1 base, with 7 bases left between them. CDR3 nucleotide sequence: TGTGCCAGCAGTGAAGCAGGAGGCAGCAATCAGCCCCAGCATTTT. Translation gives CASSEAGGSNQPQHF.

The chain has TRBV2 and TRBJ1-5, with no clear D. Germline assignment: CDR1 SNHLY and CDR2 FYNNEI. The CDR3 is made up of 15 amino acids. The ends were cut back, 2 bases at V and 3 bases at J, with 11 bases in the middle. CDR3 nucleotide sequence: TGTGCCAGCAGTGAAAGAGGGTTGTTCAATCAGCCCCAGCATTTT. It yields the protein CASSERGLFNQPQHF.

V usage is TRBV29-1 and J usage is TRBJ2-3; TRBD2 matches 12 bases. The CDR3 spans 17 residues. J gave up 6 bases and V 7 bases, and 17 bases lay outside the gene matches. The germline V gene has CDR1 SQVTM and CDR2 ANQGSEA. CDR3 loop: CSGGPGLAGLTRDTQYF. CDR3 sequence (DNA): TGCAGCGGGGGCCCGGGACTAGCGGGCCTAACTCGGGATACGCAGTATTTT.

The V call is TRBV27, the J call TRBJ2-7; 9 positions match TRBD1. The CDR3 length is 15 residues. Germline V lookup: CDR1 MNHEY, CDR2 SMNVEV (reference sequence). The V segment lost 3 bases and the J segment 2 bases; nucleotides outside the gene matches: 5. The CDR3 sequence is CASSLGTGKAYEQYF. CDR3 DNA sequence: TGTGCCAGCAGTTTGGGGACAGGGAAGGCCTACGAGCAGTACTTC.

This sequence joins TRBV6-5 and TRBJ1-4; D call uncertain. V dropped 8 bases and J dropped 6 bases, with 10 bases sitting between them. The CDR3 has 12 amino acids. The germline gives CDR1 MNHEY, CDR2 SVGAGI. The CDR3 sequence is CASGPLDEKLFF. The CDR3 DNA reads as TGTGCCAGCGGCCCGTTGGATGAAAAACTGTTTTTT.

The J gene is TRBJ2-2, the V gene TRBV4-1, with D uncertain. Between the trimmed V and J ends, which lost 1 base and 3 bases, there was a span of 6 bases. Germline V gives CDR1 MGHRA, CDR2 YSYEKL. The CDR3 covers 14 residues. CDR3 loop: CASSQGADTGELFF. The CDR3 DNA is TGCGCCAGCAGCCAAGGGGCTGACACCGGGGAGCTGTTTTTT.

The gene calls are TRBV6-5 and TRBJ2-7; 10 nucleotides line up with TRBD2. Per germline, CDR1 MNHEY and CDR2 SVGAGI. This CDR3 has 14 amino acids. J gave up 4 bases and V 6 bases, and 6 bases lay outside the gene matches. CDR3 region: CASSVAGGQYEQYF. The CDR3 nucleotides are TGTGCCAGCAGCGTAGCGGGAGGTCAATACGAGCAGTACTTC.

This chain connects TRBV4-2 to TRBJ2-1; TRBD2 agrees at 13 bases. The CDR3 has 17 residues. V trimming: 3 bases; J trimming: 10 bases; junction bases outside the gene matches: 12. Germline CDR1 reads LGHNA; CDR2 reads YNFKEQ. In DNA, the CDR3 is TGTGCCAGCAGCCAGGGTTTCGGGACTAGCGGGACAAAAGAGCAGTTCTTC. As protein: CASSQGFGTSGTKEQFF.

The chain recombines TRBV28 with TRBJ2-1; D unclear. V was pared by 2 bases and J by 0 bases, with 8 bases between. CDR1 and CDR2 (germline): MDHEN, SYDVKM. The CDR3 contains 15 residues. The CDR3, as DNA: TGTGCCAGCAGTTTAGAGGTTAGCTCCTACAATGAGCAGTTCTTC. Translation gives CASSLEVSSYNEQFF.

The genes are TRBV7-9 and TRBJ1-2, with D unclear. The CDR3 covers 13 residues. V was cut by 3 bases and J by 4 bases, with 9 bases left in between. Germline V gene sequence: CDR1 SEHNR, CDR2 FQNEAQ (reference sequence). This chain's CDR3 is CASSLGSFYGYTF. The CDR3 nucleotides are TGTGCCAGCAGCTTGGGCAGCTTCTATGGCTACACCTTC.

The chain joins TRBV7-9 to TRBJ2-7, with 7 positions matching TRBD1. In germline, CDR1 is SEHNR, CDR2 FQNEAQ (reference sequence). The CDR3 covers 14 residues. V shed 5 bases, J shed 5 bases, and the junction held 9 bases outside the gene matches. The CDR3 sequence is CASSRSTGENEQYF. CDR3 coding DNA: TGTGCCAGCAGCAGATCTACAGGGGAGAACGAGCAGTACTTC.

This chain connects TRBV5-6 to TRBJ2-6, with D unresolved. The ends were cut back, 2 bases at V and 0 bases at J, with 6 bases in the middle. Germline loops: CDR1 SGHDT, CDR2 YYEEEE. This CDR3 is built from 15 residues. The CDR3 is CASSFTGSGANVLTF. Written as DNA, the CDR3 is TGTGCCAGCAGCTTTACGGGCTCTGGGGCCAACGTCCTGACTTTC. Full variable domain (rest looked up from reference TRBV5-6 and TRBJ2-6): DAGVTQSPTHLIKTRGQQVTLRCSPKSGHDTVSWYQQALGQGPQFIFQYYEEEERQRGNFPDRFSGHQFPNYSSELNVNALLLGDSALYLCASSFTGSGANVLTFGAGSRLTVL.

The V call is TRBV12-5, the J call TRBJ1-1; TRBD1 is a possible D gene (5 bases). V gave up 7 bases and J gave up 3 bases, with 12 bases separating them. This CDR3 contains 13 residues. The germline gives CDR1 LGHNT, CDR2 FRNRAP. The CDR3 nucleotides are TGTGCTAGTGCCCTCAGGGAAGACACTGAAGCTTTCTTT. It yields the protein CASALREDTEAFF.

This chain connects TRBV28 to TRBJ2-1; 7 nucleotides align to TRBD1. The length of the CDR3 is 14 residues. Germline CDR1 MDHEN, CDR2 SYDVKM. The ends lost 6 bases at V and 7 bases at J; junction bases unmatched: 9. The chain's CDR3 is CASSQGQVRNEQFF. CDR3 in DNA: TGTGCCAGCAGCCAAGGACAGGTGCGGAATGAGCAGTTCTTC.